This TCR beta chain was sequenced for a study of cytomegalovirus exposure and HLA in healthy donors. The CDR3 spans 13 residues. Looked up from germline, CDR1 is SGHVS and CDR2 is FQNEAQ. Trimming cost V 2 bases and J 8 bases, with 12 bases left between them. PCR used 60 Vbeta primers and 13 Jbeta primers. Assay: immunoSEQ multiplex PCR; the TCRdb copy retains only in-frame clones and omits some. The sample lists more than 90,000 clones, 76% occurring once. This clone was seen only once. Its antigen is unidentified. Regarding the study as a whole: Later on, an analysis tied 18,000 or so TCR beta sequences to HLA alleles at 0.05 false discovery rate.

Sequencing was performed on PBMCs. The V gene is TRBV7-8, the J gene TRBJ1-2; no clear D. The TCR sequence derives from a man between 45 and 60 years old in good health and CMV-seropositive. Here the CDR3 reads CASSLLSGSGYTF. The CDR3 coding sequence is TGTGCCAGCAGCTTACTGTCGGGGTCGGGCTACACCTTC.